The source of this T cell receptor beta chain is a study of T cell changes during pregnancy in multiple sclerosis. Clones were sequenced by immunoSEQ multiplex PCR, and TCRdb holds only the in-frame ones, with some missing. This sample has more than 35,000 clones, with more than 85% found just once. V lost 3 bases, J lost 4 bases, and 10 bases lay in between. CDR1 is SNHLY and CDR2 is FYNNEI in the germline V gene. The CDR3 sequence is 14 residues long. This chain connects TRBV2 to TRBJ1-5; D perhaps matches TRBD1 (6 bases). The sequence was obtained from a female donor with multiple sclerosis, enrolled in a pregnancy study. The material was CD8+ T cells from peripheral blood mononuclear cells, obtained in the third trimester of pregnancy. The CDR3 DNA reads TGTGCCAGCAGTGATGGGACATCTAATCAGCCCCAGCATTTT. Residues: CASSDGTSNQPQHF.